Each of the 14 T cell receptor beta chains below was sequenced from the same sample in a study of Graves' ophthalmopathy and Graves' hyperthyroidism. RNA transcripts were the source from which TCR beta CDR3 regions were amplified. An opening RT-PCR round employed HTBI primers and preceded a second-round multiplex PCR. TCRdb re-called the multiplex PCR reads through MiXCR, storing one row per CDR3 protein. The sample includes around 400,000 distinct CDR3 sequences, 20% to 25% of them seen just once. The specimen sequenced was peripheral blood. These receptors were taken from a woman between 18 and 29 years old with stable Graves' hyperthyroidism.

Ten or more counts support this clonotype. J is TRBJ1-2 and V is TRBV20-1, with D uncertain. The V end lost 2 bases, the J end lost 0 bases, and 10 bases lay between the germline ends. Germline lookup yields CDR1 DFQATT and CDR2 SNEGSKA (reference sequence). CDR3 length: 14 amino acids. CDR3 coding DNA: TGCAGTGCTAGAAGGACGGATGCTAACTATGGCTACACCTTC. Translation: CSARRTDANYGYTF.

This chain uses TRBV6-1 with TRBJ2-2; 7 bases line up with TRBD1. This CDR3 comprises 14 residues. J was trimmed by 5 bases and V by 4 bases; bases with no gene match: 4. CDR1 is MNHNS and CDR2 is SASEGT in the germline V gene. The CDR3 DNA is TGTGCCAGCAGTGCGACAGGGAGTACCGGGGAGCTGTTTTTT. This encodes CASSATGSTGELFF.

This clonotype was observed at least ten times. The chain joins TRBV7-2 to TRBJ2-7; unclear D gene. Trimming took off 1 base at V and 2 bases at J, with 12 bases between the two ends. CDR3 length: 15 residues. Germline values: CDR1 SGHTA, CDR2 FQGNSA. The CDR3 sequence: CASSLENYITYEQYF. Here the CDR3 DNA reads TGTGCCAGCAGCTTAGAGAATTACATAACCTACGAGCAGTACTTC.

This clonotype occurred many times. This rearrangement joins TRBV6-1 to TRBJ1-1, with unresolved D. Germline CDR1 MNHNS, CDR2 SASEGT. Trimming shortened V by 6 bases and J by 1 base, and 12 bases separated the two germline ends. The CDR3 extends over 14 amino acids. The CDR3 is CASRSRVQNTEAFF. CDR3 coding DNA: TGTGCCAGCAGATCTAGGGTCCAGAACACTGAAGCTTTCTTT.

This clonotype was detected only once. The chain is built from TRBV9 and TRBJ2-2; D unresolved. V lost 4 bases to trimming and J lost 7 bases, with 11 bases between them. The germline CDR1 and CDR2 sequences are SGDLS and YYNGEE. This CDR3 has 13 amino acids. CDR3 DNA: TGTGCCAGCAGCCATGGGTTCGACGGGGAGCTGTTTTTT. Its protein is CASSHGFDGELFF.

This clonotype was recorded many times. At one of its ends the junction is not consistent with the germline gene, which may arise from a read error. The rearrangement joins TRBV11-2 to TRBJ2-4; 9 bases are shared with TRBD2. CDR3 size: 16 residues. CDR1 is SGHAT and CDR2 is FQNNGV in the germline V gene. In nucleotides, the CDR3 is TGTGCCAGCAGCAAGGGACTAGCCCCAGAGAGAGACATTAAGTACTTC. Translated, it gives CASSKGLAPERDIKYF.

This clonotype has ten or more counts. The chain carries TRBV28 and TRBJ1-1, with D maybe TRBD1 (5 bases). V was pared by 1 base and J by 2 bases, with 11 bases between. CDR1 and CDR2 (germline): MDHEN, SYDVKM. There are 15 residues in the CDR3. The CDR3 nucleotides read TGTGCCAGCAGTTTATTGGGGGTCACTAACACTGAAGCTTTCTTT. Its translation: CASSLLGVTNTEAFF. The full variable domain, its missing parts supplied by reference TRBV28 and TRBJ1-1, is DVKVTQSSRYLVKRTGEKVFLECVQDMDHENMFWYRQDPGLGLRLIYFSYDVKMKEKGDIPEGYSVSREKKERFSLILESASTNQTSMYLCASSLLGVTNTEAFFGQGTRLTVV.

V usage is TRBV19 and J usage is TRBJ1-5; D is ambiguous. The CDR3 spans 15 residues. Germline values: CDR1 LNHDA, CDR2 SQIVND (reference sequence). Trimming took off 4 bases at V and 4 bases at J, with 14 bases between the two ends. CDR3 bases: TGTGCCAGTAGTAGGCTGACCGGTGGAAATCAGCCCCAGCATTTT. The encoded protein is CASSRLTGGNQPQHF.

This clonotype was counted between two and nine times. This rearrangement joins TRBV2 to TRBJ1-5, with 7 bases aligning to TRBD1. V dropped 2 bases and J dropped 0; count of bases not matched to a gene: 10. The CDR3 covers 18 residues. Germline loops: CDR1 SNHLY, CDR2 FYNNEI. CDR3 coding DNA: TGTGCCAGCAGTGAATCCAGACAGGGAGGGCATAGCAATCAGCCCCAGCATTTT. Translation: CASSESRQGGHSNQPQHF.

This clonotype was counted only a few times. This chain links TRBV9 with TRBJ2-5; 8 bases are shared with TRBD2. CDR3 size: 15 residues. Trimming cost V 1 base and J 5 bases; bases outside gene matches: 7. The V gene's germline CDR1 is SGDLS and CDR2 YYNGEE. CDR3 amino acids: CASSVSGGAGETQYF. The DNA of the CDR3 is TGTGCCAGCAGCGTAAGCGGGGGCGCCGGGGAGACCCAGTACTTC.

This clonotype was detected many times. This chain uses TRBV24-1 with TRBJ2-2; D perhaps matches TRBD1 (6 bases). Trimming removed 10 bases from V and 2 bases from J, with 13 bases in between. CDR3 length: 14 residues. Germline lookup yields CDR1 KGHDR and CDR2 SFDVKD. The CDR3 spells CATAGTTNTGELFF. CDR3 coding DNA: TGTGCCACGGCCGGGACAACTAACACCGGGGAGCTGTTTTTT.

The chain has TRBV10-2 and TRBJ1-6, with D uncertain. Germline CDR1 WSHSY, CDR2 SAAADI. Trimming cost V 6 bases and J 13 bases, with 19 bases left between them. The CDR3 is 14 residues long. CDR3 DNA: TGCGCCAGCAGCCTCGGGCCGGGAGGCTCCCCCCTCCACTTT. It codes for CASSLGPGGSPLHF.

This clonotype was found many times. This rearrangement joins TRBV6-2 or TRBV6-3 to TRBJ1-2; maybe TRBD1 (5 bases). V was shortened by 0 bases and J by 3 bases, with 23 bases between the two germline ends. Germline assignment: CDR1 MNHEY and CDR2 SVGEGT. The CDR3 covers 19 residues. DNA for the CDR3: TGTGCCAGCAGTTACTCAAGACAGCGCCAAGCCGGACAATACTATGGCTACACCTTC. Amino acids: CASSYSRQRQAGQYYGYTF.

This clonotype appeared many times. V and J are TRBV12-3 or TRBV12-4 and TRBJ2-7; the D gene is possibly TRBD2 (7 bases). This CDR3 is built from 15 residues. With 2 bases removed from V and 7 bases from J, the gap between germline ends came to 18 bases. Here the CDR3 reads CASSLFGGHSIEQYF. CDR3 bases: TGTGCCAGCAGTTTATTCGGGGGGCACTCGATAGAGCAGTACTTC.